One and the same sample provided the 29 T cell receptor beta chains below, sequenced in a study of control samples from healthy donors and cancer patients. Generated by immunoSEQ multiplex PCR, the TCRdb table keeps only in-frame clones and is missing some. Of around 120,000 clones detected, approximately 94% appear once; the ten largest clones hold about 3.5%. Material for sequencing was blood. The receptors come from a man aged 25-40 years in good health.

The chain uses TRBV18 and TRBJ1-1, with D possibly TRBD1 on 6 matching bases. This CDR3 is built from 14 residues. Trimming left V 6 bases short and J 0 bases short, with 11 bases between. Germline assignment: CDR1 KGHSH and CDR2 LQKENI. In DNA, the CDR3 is TGTGCCAGCTCCGAACAGGGTATGAACACTGAAGCTTTCTTT. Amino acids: CASSEQGMNTEAFF.

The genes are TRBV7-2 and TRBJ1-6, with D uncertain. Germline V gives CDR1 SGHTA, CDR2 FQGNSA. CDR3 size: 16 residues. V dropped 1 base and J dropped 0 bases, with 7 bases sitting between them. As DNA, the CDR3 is TGTGCCAGCAGCTTAGTACTGGTCTCCTATAATTCACCCCTCCACTTT. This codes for CASSLVLVSYNSPLHF.

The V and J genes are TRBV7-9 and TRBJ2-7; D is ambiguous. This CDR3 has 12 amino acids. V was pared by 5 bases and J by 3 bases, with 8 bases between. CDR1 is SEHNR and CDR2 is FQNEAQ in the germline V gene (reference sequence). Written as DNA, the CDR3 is TGTGCCAGCAGCCCGACTTTCTACGAGCAGTACTTC. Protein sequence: CASSPTFYEQYF.

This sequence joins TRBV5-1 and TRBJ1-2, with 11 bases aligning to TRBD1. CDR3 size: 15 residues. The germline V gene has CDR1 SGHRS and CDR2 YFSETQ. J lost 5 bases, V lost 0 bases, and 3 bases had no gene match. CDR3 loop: CASSLGGQGAYGYTF. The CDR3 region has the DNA TGCGCCAGCAGCTTGGGTGGACAGGGGGCTTATGGCTACACCTTC.

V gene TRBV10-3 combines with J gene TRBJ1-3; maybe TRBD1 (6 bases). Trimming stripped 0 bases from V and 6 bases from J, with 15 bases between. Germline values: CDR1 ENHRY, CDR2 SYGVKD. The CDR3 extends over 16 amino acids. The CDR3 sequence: CAISESSVTGLNTIYF. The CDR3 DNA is TGTGCCATCAGTGAGTCTTCCGTGACAGGCCTAAACACCATATATTTT.

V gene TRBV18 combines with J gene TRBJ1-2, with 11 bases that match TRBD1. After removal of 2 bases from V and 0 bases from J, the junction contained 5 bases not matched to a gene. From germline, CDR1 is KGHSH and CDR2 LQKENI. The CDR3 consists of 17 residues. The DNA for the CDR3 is TGTGCCAGCTCACCAGGGACAGGGGGTCACGCTAACTATGGCTACACCTTC. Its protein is CASSPGTGGHANYGYTF.

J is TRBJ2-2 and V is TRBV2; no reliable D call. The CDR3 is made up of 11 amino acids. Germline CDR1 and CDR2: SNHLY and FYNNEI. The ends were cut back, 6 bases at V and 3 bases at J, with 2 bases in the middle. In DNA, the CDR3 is TGTGCCAGCAGCTACACCGGGGAGCTGTTTTTT. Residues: CASSYTGELFF. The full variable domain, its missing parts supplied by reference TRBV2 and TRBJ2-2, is EPEVTQTPSHQVTQMGQEVILRCVPISNHLYFYWYRQILGQKVEFLVSFYNNEISEKSEIFDDQFSVERPDGSNFTLKIRSTKLEDSAMYFCASSYTGELFFGEGSRLTVL.

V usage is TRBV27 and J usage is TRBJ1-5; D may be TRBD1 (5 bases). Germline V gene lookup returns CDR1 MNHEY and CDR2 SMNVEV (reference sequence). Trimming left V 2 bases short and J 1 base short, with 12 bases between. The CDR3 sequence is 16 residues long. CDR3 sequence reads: CASSLGGRASNQPQHF. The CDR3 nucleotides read TGTGCCAGCAGTTTAGGAGGCAGGGCGAGCAATCAGCCCCAGCATTTT.

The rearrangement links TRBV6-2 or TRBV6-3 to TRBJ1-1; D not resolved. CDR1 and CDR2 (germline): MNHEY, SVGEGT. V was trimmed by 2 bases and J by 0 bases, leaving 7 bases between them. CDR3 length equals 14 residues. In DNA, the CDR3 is TGTGCCAGCAGTTACCCAGCAATGAACACTGAAGCTTTCTTT. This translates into CASSYPAMNTEAFF.

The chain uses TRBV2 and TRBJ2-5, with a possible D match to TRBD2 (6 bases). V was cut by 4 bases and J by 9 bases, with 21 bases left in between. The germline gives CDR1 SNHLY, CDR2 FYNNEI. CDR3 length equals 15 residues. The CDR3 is CASSAGWGREAAQYF. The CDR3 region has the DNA TGTGCCAGCAGTGCGGGGTGGGGCAGGGAGGCGGCCCAGTACTTC.

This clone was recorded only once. This CDR3 reads CASSDRFPSYEQYF. The CDR3 DNA reads as TGCGCCAGCAGCGACAGATTCCCCTCCTACGAGCAGTACTTC. The chain is built from TRBV4-1 and TRBJ2-7; possibly TRBD1 for D (5 bases). This CDR3 is 14 amino acids long. CDR1 and CDR2 from the germline V gene are MGHRA and YSYEKL. V gave up 5 bases and J gave up 0 bases, with 11 bases separating them.

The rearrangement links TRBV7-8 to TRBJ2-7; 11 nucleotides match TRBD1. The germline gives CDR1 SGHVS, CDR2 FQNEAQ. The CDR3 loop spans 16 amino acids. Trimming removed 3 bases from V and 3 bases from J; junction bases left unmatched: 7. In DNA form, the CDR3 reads TGTGCCAGCAGCTTCGACGGACAGGGGGCAAACTACGAGCAGTACTTC. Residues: CASSFDGQGANYEQYF.

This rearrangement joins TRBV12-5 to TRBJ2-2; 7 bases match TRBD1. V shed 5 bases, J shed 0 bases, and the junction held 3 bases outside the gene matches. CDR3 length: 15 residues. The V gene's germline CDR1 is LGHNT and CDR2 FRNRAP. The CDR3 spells CASGRQGANTGELFF. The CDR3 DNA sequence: TGTGCTAGTGGTCGACAGGGAGCGAACACCGGGGAGCTGTTTTTT.

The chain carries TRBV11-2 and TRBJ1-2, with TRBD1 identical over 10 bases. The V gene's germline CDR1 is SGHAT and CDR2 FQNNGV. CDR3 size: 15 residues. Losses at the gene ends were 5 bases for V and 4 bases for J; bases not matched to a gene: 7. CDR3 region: CASSRGQGDLYGYTF. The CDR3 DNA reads TGTGCCAGCAGCCGAGGACAGGGGGACCTCTATGGCTACACCTTC. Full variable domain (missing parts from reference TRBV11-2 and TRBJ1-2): EAGVAQSPRYKIIEKRQSVAFWCNPISGHATLYWYQQILGQGPKLLIQFQNNGVVDDSQLPKDRFSAERLKGVDSTLKIQPAKLEDSAVYLCASSRGQGDLYGYTFGSGTRLTVV.

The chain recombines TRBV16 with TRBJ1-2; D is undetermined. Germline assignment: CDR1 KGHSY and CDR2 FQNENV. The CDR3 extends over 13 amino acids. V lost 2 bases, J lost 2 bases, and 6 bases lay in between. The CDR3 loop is CASSQDGNYGYTF. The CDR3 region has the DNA TGTGCCAGCAGCCAAGACGGCAACTATGGCTACACCTTC.

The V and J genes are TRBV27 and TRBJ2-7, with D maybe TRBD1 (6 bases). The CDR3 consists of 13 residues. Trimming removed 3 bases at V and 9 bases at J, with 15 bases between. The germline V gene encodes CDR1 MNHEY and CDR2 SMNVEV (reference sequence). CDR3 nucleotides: TGTGCCAGCAGTTTGACGCAGGGACACGGGCAGTACTTC. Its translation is CASSLTQGHGQYF.

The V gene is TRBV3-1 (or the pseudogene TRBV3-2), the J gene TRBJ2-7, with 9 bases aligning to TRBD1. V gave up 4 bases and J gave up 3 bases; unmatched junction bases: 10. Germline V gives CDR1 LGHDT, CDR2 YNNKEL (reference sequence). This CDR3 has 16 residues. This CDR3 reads CASSPHRDRVFYEQYF. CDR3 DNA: TGTGCCAGCAGCCCTCACCGGGACAGGGTGTTCTACGAGCAGTACTTC.

CDR3: CASSQGTDYNSPLHF. CDR3 sequence (DNA): TGCGCCAGCAGCCAAGGTACGGATTATAATTCACCCCTCCACTTT. The V gene is TRBV4-3, the J gene TRBJ1-6, with no clear D. The CDR3 has 15 residues. V shed 1 base and J shed 4 bases, with 8 bases lying between them. Per germline, CDR1 LGHNA and CDR2 YSLEER.

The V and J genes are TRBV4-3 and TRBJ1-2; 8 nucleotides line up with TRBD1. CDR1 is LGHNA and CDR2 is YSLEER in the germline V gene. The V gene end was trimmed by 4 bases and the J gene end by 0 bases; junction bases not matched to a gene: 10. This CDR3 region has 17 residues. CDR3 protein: CASSRNIPGGSNYGYTF. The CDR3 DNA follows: TGCGCCAGCAGCCGCAATATTCCAGGGGGCTCTAACTATGGCTACACCTTC.

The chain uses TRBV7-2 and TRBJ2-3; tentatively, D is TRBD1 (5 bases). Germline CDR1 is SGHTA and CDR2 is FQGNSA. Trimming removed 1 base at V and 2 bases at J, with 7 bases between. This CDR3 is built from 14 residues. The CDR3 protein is CASSLGGLTDTQYF. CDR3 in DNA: TGTGCCAGCAGCTTAGGGGGCCTCACAGATACGCAGTATTTT.

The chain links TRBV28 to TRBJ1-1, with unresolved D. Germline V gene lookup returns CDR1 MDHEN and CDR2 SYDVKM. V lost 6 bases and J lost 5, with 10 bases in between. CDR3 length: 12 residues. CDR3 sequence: CASRYSGTEAFF. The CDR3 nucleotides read TGTGCCAGCAGGTACTCGGGGACTGAAGCTTTCTTT.

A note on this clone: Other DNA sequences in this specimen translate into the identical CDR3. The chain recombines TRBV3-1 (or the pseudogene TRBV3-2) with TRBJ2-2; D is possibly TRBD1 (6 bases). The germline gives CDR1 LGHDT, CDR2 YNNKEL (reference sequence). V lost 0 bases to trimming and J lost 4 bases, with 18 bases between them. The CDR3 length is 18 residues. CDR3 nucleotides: TGTGCCAGCAGCCAAGATATGTTTCAACAGGGCCCCACCGGGGAGCTGTTTTTT. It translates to CASSQDMFQQGPTGELFF.

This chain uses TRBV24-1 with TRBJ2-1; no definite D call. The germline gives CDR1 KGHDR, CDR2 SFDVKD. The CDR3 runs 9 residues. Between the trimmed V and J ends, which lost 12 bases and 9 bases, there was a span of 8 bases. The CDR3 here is CALPGEQFF. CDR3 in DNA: TGTGCCCTACCAGGTGAGCAGTTCTTC.

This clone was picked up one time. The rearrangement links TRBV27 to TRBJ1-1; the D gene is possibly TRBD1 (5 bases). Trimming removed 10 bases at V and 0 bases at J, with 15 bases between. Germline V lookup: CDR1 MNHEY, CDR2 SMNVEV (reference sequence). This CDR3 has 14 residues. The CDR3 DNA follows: TGTGCCAACCTCCGGGGGGGGATGAACACTGAAGCTTTCTTT. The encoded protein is CANLRGGMNTEAFF.

The CDR3 DNA follows: TGTGCCAGCAGCTTTTCGGGGACTAATGAAAAACTGTTTTTT. Translating it yields CASSFSGTNEKLFF. V and J are TRBV7-8 and TRBJ1-4; D is unresolved. Germline V gene sequence: CDR1 SGHVS, CDR2 FQNEAQ. This CDR3 region has 14 residues. The V gene lost 3 bases and the J gene lost 2 bases, with 7 bases spanning the gap.

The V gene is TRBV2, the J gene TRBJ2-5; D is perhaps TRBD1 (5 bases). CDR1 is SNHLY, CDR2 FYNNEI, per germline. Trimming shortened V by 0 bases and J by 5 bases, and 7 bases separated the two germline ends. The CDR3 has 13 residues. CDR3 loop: CASSEAGDETQYF. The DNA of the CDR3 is TGTGCCAGCAGTGAAGCAGGGGATGAGACCCAGTACTTC.

Written as DNA, the CDR3 is TGTGCCAGCAGTTTAACAGGGAGCTCCTACAATGAGCAGTTCTTC. This translates into CASSLTGSSYNEQFF. The chain is built from TRBV28 and TRBJ2-1; tentative D call: TRBD1 (6 bases). Germline assignment: CDR1 MDHEN and CDR2 SYDVKM. This CDR3 has 15 residues. V was pared by 2 bases and J by 0 bases, with 8 bases between.

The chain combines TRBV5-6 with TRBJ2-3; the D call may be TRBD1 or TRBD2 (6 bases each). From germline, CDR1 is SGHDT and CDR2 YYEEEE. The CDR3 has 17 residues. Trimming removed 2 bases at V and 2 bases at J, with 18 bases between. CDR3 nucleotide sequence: TGTGCCAGCAGCTTCCTTTCGGGGGCGCCAATCACAGATACGCAGTATTTT. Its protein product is CASSFLSGAPITDTQYF.

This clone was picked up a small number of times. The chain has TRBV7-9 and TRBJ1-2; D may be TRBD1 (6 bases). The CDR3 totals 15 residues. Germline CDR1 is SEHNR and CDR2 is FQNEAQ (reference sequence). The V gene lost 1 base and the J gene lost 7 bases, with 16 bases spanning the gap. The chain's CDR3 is CASSLGNVQGSGYTF. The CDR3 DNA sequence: TGTGCCAGCAGCTTAGGAAATGTACAGGGCTCTGGCTACACCTTC. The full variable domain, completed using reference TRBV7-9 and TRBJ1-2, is DTGVSQNPRHKITKRGQNVTFRCDPISEHNRLYWYRQTLGQGPEFLTYFQNEAQLEKSRLLSDRFSAERPKGSFSTLEIQRTEQGDSAMYLCASSLGNVQGSGYTFGSGTRLTVV.